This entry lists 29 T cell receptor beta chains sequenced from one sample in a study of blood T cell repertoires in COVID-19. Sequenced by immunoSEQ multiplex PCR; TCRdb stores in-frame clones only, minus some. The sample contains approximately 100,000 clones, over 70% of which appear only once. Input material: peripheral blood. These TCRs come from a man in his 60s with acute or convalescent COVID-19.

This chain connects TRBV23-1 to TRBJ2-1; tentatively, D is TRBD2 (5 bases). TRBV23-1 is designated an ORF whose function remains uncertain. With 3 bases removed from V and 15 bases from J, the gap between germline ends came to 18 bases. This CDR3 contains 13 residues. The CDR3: CASSQQTIPEGFF. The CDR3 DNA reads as TGCGCCAGCAGTCAGCAGACTATCCCCGAAGGGTTCTTC.

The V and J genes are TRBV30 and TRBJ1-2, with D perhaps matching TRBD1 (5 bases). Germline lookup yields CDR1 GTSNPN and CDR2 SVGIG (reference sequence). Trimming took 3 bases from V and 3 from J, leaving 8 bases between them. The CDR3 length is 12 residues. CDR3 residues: CAWSPRDYGYTF. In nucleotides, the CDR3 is TGTGCCTGGAGCCCCAGGGACTATGGCTACACCTTC.

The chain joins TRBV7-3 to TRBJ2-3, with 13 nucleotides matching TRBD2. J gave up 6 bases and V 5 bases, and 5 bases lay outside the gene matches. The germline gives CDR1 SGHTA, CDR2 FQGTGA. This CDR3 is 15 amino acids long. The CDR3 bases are TGTGCCAGCAGCCTCACTAGCGGGAGGGCGGATACGCAGTATTTT. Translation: CASSLTSGRADTQYF. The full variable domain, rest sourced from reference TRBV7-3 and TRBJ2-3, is GAGVSQTPSNKVTEKGKYVELRCDPISGHTALYWYRQSLGQGPEFLIYFQGTGAADDSGLPNDRFFAVRPEGSVSTLKIQRTERGDSAVYLCASSLTSGRADTQYFGPGTRLTVL.

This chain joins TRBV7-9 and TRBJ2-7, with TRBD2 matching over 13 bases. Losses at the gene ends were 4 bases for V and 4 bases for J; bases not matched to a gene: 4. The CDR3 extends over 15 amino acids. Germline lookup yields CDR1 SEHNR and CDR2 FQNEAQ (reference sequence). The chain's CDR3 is CASSSPGLAGYEQYF. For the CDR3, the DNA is TGTGCCAGCAGCTCTCCGGGACTAGCGGGATACGAGCAGTACTTC.

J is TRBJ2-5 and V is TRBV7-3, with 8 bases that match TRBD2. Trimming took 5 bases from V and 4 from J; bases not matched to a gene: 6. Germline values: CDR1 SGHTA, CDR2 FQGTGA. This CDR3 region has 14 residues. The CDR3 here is CASSPRGGRETQYF. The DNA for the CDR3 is TGTGCCAGCAGCCCCCGGGGGGGGAGAGAGACCCAGTACTTC.

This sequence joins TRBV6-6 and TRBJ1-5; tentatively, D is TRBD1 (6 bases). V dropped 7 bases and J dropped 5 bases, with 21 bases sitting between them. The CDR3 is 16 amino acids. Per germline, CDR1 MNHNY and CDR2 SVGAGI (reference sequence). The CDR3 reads CASTSGGAGRYQPQHF. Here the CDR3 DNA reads TGTGCCAGCACCTCTGGGGGGGCAGGGCGTTATCAGCCCCAGCATTTT.

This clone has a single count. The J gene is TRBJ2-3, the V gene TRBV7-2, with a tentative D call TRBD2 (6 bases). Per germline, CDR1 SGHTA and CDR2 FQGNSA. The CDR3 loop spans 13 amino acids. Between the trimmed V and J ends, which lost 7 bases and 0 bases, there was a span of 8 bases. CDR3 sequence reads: CASKAGSTDTQYF. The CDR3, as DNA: TGTGCCAGCAAGGCGGGGAGCACAGATACGCAGTATTTT.

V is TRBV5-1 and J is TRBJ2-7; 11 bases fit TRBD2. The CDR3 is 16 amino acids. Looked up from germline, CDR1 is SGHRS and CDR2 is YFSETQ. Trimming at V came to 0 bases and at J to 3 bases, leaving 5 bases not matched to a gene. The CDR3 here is CASSLAPGLAVYEQYF. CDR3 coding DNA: TGCGCCAGCAGCTTGGCCCCGGGACTAGCGGTCTACGAGCAGTACTTC.

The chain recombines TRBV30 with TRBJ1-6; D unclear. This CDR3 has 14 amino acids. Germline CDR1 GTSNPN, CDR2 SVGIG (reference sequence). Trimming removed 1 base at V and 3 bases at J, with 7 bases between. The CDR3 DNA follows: TGTGCCTGGAGTGCCCAGAACTATAATTCACCCCTCCACTTT. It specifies CAWSAQNYNSPLHF.

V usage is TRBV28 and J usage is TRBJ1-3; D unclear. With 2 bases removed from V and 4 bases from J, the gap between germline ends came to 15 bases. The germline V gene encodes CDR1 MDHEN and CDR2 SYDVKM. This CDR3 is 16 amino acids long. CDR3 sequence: CASSLGQKVWGNTIYF. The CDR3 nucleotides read TGTGCCAGCAGTTTAGGGCAGAAGGTGTGGGGAAACACCATATATTTT.

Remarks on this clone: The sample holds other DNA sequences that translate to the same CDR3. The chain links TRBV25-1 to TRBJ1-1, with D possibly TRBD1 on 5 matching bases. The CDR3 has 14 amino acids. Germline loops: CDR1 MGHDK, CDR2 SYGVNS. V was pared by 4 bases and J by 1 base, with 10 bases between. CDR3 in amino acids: CASSVRGSNTEAFF. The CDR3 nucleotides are TGTGCCAGCAGTGTTCGGGGGTCGAACACTGAAGCTTTCTTT.

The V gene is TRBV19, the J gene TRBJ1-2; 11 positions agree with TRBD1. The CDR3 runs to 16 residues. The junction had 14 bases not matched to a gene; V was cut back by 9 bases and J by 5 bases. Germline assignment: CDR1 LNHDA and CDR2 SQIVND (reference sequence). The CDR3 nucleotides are TGTGCCAGCCGCGACGGGACAGGGGGAGCTAGTTATGGCTACACCTTC. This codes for CASRDGTGGASYGYTF.

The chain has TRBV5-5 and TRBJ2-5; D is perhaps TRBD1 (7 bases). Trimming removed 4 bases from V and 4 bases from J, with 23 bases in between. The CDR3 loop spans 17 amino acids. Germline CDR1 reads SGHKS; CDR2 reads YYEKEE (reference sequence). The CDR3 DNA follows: TGTGCCAGCAGCCTAGATCGCCACAGGGGAGGAGGAGAGACCCAGTACTTC. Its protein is CASSLDRHRGGGETQYF.

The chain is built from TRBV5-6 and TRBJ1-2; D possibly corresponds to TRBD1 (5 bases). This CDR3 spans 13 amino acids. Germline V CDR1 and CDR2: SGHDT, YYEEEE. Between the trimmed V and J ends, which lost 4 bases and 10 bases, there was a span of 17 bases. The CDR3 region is CASSGTGYSDYTF. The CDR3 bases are TGTGCCAGCAGCGGAACAGGTTACTCCGACTACACCTTC.

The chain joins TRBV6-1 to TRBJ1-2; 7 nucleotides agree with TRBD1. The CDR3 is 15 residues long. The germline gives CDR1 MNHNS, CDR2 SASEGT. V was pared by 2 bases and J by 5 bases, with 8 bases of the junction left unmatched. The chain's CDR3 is CASSESAGGRYGYTF. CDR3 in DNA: TGTGCCAGCAGTGAATCCGCAGGGGGAAGGTATGGCTACACCTTC.

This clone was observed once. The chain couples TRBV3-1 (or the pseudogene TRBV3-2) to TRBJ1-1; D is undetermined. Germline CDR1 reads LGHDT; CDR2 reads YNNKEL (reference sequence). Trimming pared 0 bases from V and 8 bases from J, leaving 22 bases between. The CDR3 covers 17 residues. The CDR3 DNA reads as TGTGCCAGCAGCCAAGATTTTAAGGTACGGGTTTTACAAGAAGCTTTCTTT. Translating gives CASSQDFKVRVLQEAFF.

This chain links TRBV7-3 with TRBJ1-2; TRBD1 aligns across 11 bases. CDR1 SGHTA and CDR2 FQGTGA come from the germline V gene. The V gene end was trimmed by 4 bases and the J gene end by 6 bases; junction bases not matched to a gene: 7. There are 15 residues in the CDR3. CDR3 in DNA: TGTGCCAGCAGCTCCGGGACAGGGGGATCGGATGGCTACACCTTC. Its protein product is CASSSGTGGSDGYTF.

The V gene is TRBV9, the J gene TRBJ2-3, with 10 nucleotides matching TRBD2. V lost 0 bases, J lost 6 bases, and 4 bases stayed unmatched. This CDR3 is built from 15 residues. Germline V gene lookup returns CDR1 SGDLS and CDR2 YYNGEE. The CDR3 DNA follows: TGTGCCAGCAGCGTAGTGGCAGCGGGAGGGGATACGCAGTATTTT. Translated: CASSVVAAGGDTQYF.

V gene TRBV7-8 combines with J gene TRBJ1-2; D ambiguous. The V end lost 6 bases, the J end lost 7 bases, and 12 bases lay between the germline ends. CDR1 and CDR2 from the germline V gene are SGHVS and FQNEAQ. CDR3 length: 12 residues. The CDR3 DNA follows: TGTGCCAGCAGTCTGGGAGAGCGTGGCTACACCTTC. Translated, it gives CASSLGERGYTF.

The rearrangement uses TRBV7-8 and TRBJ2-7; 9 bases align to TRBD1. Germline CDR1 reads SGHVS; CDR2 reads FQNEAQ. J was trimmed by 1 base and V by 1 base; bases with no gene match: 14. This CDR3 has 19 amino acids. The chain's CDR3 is CASSLGPPVGQGASYEQYF. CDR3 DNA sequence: TGTGCCAGCAGCTTAGGGCCCCCAGTGGGACAGGGTGCTTCCTACGAGCAGTACTTC.

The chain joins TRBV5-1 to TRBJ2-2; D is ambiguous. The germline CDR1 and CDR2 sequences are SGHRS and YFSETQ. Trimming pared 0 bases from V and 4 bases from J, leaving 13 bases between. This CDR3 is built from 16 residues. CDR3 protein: CASSLGSVRGTGELFF. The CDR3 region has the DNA TGCGCCAGCAGCTTGGGGTCGGTCCGTGGCACCGGGGAGCTGTTTTTT.

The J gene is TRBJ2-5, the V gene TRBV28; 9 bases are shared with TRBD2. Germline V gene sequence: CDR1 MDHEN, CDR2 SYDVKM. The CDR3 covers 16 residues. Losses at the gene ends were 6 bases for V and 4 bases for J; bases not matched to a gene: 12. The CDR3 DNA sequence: TGTGCCAGCAGCCCTCCGTCCCTAGCGGGATCAGAGACCCAGTACTTC. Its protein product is CASSPPSLAGSETQYF.

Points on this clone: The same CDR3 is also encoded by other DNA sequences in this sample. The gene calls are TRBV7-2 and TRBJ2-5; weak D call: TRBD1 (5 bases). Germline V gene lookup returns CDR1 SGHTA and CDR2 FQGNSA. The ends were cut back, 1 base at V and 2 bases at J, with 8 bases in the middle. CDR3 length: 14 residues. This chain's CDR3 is CASSLGGRQETQYF. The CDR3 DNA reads TGTGCCAGCAGCTTAGGGGGCAGGCAAGAGACCCAGTACTTC.

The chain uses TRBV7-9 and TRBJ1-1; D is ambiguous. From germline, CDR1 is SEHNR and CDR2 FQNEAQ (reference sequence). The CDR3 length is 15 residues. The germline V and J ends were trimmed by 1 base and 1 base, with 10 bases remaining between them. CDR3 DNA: TGTGCCAGCAGCTTAGATGGGCGTAAGAACACTGAAGCTTTCTTT. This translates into CASSLDGRKNTEAFF.

The chain's CDR3 is CASKRPGLAGPYEQYF. DNA for the CDR3: TGTGCCAGCAAACGACCGGGACTAGCGGGTCCCTACGAGCAGTACTTC. The V call is TRBV28, the J call TRBJ2-7, with 12 bases identical to TRBD2. V was clipped by 7 bases and J by 2 bases; unmatched bases: 9. This CDR3 has 16 residues. Germline V gene lookup returns CDR1 MDHEN and CDR2 SYDVKM.

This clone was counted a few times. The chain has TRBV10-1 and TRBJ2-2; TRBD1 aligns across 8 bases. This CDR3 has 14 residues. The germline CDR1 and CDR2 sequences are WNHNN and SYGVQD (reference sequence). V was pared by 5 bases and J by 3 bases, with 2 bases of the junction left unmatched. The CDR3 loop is CASSSDRDTGELFF. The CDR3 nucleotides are TGCGCCAGCAGTTCGGACAGGGACACCGGGGAGCTGTTTTTT.

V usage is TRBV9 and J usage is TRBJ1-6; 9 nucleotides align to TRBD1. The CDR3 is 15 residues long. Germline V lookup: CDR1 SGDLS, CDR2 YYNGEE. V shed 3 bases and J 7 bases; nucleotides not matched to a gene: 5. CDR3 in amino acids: CASSAGTGSNSPLHF. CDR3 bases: TGTGCCAGCAGCGCAGGGACAGGGTCGAATTCACCCCTCCACTTT.

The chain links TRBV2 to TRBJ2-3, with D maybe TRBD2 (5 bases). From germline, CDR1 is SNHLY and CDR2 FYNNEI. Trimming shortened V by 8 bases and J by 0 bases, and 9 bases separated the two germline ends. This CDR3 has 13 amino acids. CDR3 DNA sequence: TGTGCCAGCGACTATACAAGCACAGATACGCAGTATTTT. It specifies CASDYTSTDTQYF.

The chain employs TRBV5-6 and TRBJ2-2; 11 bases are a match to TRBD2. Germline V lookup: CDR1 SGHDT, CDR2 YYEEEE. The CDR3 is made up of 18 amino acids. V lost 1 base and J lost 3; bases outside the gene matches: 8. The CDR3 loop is CASSLYSGTSGYTGELFF. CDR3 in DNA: TGTGCCAGCAGCTTGTATTCCGGGACTAGCGGCTACACCGGGGAGCTGTTTTTT.